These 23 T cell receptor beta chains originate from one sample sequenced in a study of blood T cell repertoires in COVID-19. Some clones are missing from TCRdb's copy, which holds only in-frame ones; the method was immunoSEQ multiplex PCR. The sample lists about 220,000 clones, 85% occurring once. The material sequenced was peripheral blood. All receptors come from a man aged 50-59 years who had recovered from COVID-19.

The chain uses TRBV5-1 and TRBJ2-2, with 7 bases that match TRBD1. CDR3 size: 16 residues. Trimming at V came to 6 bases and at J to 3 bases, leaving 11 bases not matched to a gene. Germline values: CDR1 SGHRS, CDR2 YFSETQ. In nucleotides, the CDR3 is TGCGCCAGCACCAAAGCTCATGGGACAGACACCGGGGAGCTGTTTTTT. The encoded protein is CASTKAHGTDTGELFF.

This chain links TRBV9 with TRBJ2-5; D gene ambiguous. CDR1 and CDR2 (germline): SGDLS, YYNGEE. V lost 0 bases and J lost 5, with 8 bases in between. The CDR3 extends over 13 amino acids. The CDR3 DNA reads TGTGCCAGCAGCGTAGGTCCTCGGGAGACCCAGTACTTC. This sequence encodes CASSVGPRETQYF.

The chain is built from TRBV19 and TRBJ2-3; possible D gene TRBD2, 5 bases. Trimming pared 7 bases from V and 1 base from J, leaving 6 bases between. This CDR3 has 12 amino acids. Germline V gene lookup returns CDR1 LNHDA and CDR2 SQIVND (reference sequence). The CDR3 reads CASNSGTDTQYF. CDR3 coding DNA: TGTGCCAGTAATAGCGGCACAGATACGCAGTATTTT.

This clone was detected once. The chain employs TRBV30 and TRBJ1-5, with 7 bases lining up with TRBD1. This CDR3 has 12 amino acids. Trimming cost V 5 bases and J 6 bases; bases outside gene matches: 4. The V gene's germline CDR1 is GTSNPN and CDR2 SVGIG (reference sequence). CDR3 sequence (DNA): TGTGCCTGGGGAGACAGGGCTCAGCCCCAGCATTTT. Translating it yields CAWGDRAQPQHF.

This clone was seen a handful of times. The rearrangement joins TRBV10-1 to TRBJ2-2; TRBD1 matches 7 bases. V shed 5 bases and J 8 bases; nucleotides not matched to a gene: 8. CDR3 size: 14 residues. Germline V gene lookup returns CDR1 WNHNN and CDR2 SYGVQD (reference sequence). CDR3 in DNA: TGCGCCAGCAGTTCCGGACAGGTTAAAGGGGAGCTGTTTTTT. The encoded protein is CASSSGQVKGELFF.

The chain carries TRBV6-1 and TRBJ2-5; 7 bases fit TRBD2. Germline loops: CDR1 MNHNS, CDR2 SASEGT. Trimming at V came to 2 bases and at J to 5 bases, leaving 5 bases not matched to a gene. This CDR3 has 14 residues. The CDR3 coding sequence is TGTGCCAGCAGTGAATCAGGACTAGTCGAGACCCAGTACTTC. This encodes CASSESGLVETQYF.

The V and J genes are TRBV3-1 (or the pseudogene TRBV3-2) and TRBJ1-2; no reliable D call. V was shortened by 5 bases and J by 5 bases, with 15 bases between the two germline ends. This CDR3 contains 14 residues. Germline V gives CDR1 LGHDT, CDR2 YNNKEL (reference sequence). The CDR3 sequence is CASSNDGDVYGYTF. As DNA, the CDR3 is TGTGCCAGCAGCAACGACGGAGACGTTTATGGCTACACCTTC.

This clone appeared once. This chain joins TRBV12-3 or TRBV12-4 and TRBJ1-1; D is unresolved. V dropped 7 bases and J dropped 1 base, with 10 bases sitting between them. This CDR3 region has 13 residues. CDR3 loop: CASTSLRNTEAFF. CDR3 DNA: TGTGCCAGCACCTCCCTCAGGAACACTGAAGCTTTCTTT.

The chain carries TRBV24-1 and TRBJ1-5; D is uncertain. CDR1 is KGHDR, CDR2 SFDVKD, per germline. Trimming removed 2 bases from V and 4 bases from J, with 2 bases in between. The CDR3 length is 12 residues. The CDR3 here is CATSDSNQPQHF. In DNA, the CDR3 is TGTGCCACCAGTGATTCGAATCAGCCCCAGCATTTT.

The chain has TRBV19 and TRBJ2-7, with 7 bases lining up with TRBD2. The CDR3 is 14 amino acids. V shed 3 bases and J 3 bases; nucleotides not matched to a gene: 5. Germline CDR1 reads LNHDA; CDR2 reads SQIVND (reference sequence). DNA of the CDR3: TGTGCCAGTAGTATTGCGGGAGAGGGCTACGAGCAGTACTTC. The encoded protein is CASSIAGEGYEQYF.

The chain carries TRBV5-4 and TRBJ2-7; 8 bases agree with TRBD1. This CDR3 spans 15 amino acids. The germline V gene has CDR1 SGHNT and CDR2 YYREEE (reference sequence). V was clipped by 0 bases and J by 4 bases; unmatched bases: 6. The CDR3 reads CASSLGPGGRYEQYF. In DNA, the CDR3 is TGTGCCAGCAGCTTGGGCCCAGGGGGCAGGTACGAGCAGTACTTC.

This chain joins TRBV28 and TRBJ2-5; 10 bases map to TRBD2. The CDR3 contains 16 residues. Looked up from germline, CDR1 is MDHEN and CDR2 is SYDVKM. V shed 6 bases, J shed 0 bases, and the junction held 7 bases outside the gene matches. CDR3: CASSRLTSGYQETQYF. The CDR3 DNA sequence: TGTGCCAGCAGCCGGCTGACTAGCGGGTACCAAGAGACCCAGTACTTC. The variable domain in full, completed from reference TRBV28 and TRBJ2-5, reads DVKVTQSSRYLVKRTGEKVFLECVQDMDHENMFWYRQDPGLGLRLIYFSYDVKMKEKGDIPEGYSVSREKKERFSLILESASTNQTSMYLCASSRLTSGYQETQYFGPGTRLLVL.

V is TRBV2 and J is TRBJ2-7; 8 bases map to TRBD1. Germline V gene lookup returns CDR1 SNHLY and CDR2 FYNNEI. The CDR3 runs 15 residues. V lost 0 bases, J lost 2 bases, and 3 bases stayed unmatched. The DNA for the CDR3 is TGTGCCAGCAGTGAAGCGGCAGGGGGCCCCTACGAGCAGTACTTC. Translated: CASSEAAGGPYEQYF.

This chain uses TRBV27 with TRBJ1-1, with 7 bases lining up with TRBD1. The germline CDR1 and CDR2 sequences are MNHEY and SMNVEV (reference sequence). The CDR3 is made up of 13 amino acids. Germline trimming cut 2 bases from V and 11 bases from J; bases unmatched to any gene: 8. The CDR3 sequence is CASSLKGGAMAFF. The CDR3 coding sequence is TGTGCCAGCAGTTTAAAAGGGGGCGCGATGGCTTTCTTT.

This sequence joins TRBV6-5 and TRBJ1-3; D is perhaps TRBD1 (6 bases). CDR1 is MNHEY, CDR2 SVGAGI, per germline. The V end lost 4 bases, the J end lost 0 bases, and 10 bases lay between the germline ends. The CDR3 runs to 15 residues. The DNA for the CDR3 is TGTGCCAGCAGTTCCGGACAGAGCTCTGGAAACACCATATATTTT. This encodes CASSSGQSSGNTIYF.

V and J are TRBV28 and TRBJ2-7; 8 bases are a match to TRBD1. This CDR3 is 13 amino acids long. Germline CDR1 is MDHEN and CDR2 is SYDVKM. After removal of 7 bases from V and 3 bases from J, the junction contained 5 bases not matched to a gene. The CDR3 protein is CASTTGQVYEQYF. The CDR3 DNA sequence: TGTGCCAGCACTACGGGACAGGTCTACGAGCAGTACTTC.

CDR3 sequence: CASSQGVGNQPQHF. The CDR3 coding sequence is TGTGCCAGCAGTCAGGGGGTAGGCAATCAGCCCCAGCATTTT. The chain couples TRBV6-5 to TRBJ1-5, with 7 bases matching TRBD1. CDR3 length: 14 amino acids. Germline lookup yields CDR1 MNHEY and CDR2 SVGAGI. Trimming took 5 bases from V and 2 from J; bases not matched to a gene: 3.

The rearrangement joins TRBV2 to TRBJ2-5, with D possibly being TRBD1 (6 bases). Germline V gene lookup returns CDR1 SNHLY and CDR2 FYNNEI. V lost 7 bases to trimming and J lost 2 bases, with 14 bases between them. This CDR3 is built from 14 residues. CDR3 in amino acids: CASKPGVIQETQYF. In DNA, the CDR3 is TGTGCCAGCAAACCAGGGGTGATTCAAGAGACCCAGTACTTC. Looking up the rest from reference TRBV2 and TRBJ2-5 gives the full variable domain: EPEVTQTPSHQVTQMGQEVILRCVPISNHLYFYWYRQILGQKVEFLVSFYNNEISEKSEIFDDQFSVERPDGSNFTLKIRSTKLEDSAMYFCASKPGVIQETQYFGPGTRLLVL.

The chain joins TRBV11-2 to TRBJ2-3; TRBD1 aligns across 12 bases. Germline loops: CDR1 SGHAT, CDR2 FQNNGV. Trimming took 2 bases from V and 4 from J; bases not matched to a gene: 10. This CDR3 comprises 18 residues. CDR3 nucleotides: TGTGCCAGCAGCTTAAAGAGGGACAGGGGGCGCCGGCCAGATACGCAGTATTTT. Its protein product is CASSLKRDRGRRPDTQYF.

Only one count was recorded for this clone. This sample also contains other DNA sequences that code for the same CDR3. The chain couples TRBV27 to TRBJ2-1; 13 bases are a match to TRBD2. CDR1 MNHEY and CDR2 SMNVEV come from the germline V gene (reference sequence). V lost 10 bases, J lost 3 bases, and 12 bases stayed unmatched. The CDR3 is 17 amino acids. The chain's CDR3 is CATRWTSGRDLYNEQFF. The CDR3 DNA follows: TGTGCCACCCGATGGACTAGCGGGAGAGACCTCTACAATGAGCAGTTCTTC.

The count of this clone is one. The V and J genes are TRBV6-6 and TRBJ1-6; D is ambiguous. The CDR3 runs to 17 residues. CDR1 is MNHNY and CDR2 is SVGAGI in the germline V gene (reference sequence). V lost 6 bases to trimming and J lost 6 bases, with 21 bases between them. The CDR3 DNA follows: TGTGCCAGCAGCCGATTAGCCCGACCGACTCCTAATTCACCCCTCCACTTT. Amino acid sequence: CASSRLARPTPNSPLHF.

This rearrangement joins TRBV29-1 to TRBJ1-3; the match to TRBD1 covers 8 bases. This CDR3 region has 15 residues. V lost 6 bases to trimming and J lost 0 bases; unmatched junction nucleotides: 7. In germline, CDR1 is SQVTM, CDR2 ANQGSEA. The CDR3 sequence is CSVERDRGSGNTIYF. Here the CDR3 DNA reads TGCAGCGTGGAACGTGACAGGGGCTCTGGAAACACCATATATTTT.

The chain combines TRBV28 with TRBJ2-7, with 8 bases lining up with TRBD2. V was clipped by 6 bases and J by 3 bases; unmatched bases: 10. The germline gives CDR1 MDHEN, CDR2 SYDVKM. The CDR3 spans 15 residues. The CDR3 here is CASSPGAGVNYEQYF. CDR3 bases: TGTGCCAGCAGCCCAGGAGCGGGAGTGAACTACGAGCAGTACTTC.